One and the same sample provided the 16 T cell receptor beta chains below, sequenced in a study of cytomegalovirus exposure and HLA in healthy donors. Amplification used 60 Vbeta primers and 13 Jbeta primers. The repertoire was sequenced with immunoSEQ multiplex PCR; TCRdb's copy has only in-frame clones and lacks some. The data show 120,000 to 150,000 clones, around 72% seen once. Sequencing was performed on PBMCs. Receptor source: a human donor in good health.

The chain recombines TRBV5-4 with TRBJ2-2, with 8 bases lining up with TRBD1. Trimming removed 7 bases from V and 3 bases from J; junction bases left unmatched: 8. The CDR3 consists of 15 residues. From germline, CDR1 is SGHNT and CDR2 YYREEE (reference sequence). The CDR3 DNA sequence: TGTGCCAGCGCATATGGCAGGGGGCACACCGGGGAGCTGTTTTTT. Translating it yields CASAYGRGHTGELFF.

This sequence joins TRBV27 and TRBJ1-2, with D perhaps matching TRBD1 (5 bases). The germline V gene encodes CDR1 MNHEY and CDR2 SMNVEV (reference sequence). This CDR3 has 19 residues. Trimming stripped 4 bases from V and 0 bases from J, with 24 bases between. The CDR3: CASSSRQLGEGRANYGYTF. CDR3 bases: TGTGCCAGCAGTTCGCGACAACTGGGGGAGGGGAGGGCTAACTATGGCTACACCTTC.

This rearrangement joins TRBV4-1 to TRBJ2-4; D remains unclear. CDR3 size: 13 residues. The V end was cut by 0 bases, the J end by 6 bases, with 6 bases between. The germline gives CDR1 MGHRA, CDR2 YSYEKL. In DNA, the CDR3 is TGCGCCAGCAGCCAAGACGGTGGAAACATTCAGTACTTC. Translated, it gives CASSQDGGNIQYF.

A single count supports this clone. CDR3 residues: CASSLELSTDTQYF. The CDR3 nucleotides read TGTGCCAGCAGCTTAGAGCTCAGCACAGATACGCAGTATTTT. The J gene is TRBJ2-3, the V gene TRBV7-3; D call uncertain. Germline V CDR1 and CDR2: SGHTA, FQGTGA. CDR3 length: 14 residues. The V gene lost 2 bases and the J gene lost 0 bases, with 6 bases spanning the gap.

The chain has TRBV9 and TRBJ2-5, with 11 bases aligning to TRBD2. There are 14 residues in the CDR3. V lost 3 bases and J lost 5; bases outside the gene matches: 3. Germline V gene sequence: CDR1 SGDLS, CDR2 YYNGEE. CDR3: CASSGSGGVETQYF. As DNA, the CDR3 is TGTGCCAGCAGCGGTAGCGGGGGGGTGGAGACCCAGTACTTC.

This clone is a singleton in its sample. J is TRBJ2-7 and V is TRBV5-6; 8 nucleotides match TRBD2. The V gene's germline CDR1 is SGHDT and CDR2 YYEEEE. The CDR3 extends over 16 amino acids. After removal of 3 bases from V and 1 base from J, the junction contained 9 bases not matched to a gene. The CDR3 reads CASSWSPGLGSYEQYF. The DNA for the CDR3 is TGTGCCAGCAGCTGGAGCCCGGGACTAGGATCCTACGAGCAGTACTTC.

The CDR3 DNA follows: TGCGCCAGCAGCTTGGCCGGGGGATTGTTCACAGATACGCAGTATTTT. It yields the protein CASSLAGGLFTDTQYF. The chain combines TRBV5-1 with TRBJ2-3; maybe TRBD2 (6 bases). The CDR3 runs 16 residues. V was cut by 0 bases and J by 2 bases, with 13 bases left in between. Germline V CDR1 and CDR2: SGHRS, YFSETQ.

The chain couples TRBV29-1 to TRBJ2-1, with 14 bases aligning to TRBD2. Germline V gives CDR1 SQVTM, CDR2 ANQGSEA. Unmatched junction bases numbered 6, after V lost 7 bases and J lost 7 bases. This CDR3 contains 14 residues. CDR3 region: CSGGGTSGSNEQFF. The CDR3 nucleotides are TGCAGCGGAGGCGGGACTAGCGGGAGTAATGAGCAGTTCTTC.

The chain recombines TRBV5-1 with TRBJ2-1, with D tentatively TRBD2 (5 bases). Trimming left V 2 bases short and J 8 bases short, with 20 bases between. Germline assignment: CDR1 SGHRS and CDR2 YFSETQ. The CDR3 runs 16 residues. The CDR3 spells CASSLRGNADRDEQFF. The CDR3 DNA reads as TGCGCCAGCAGCTTAAGAGGGAACGCCGATCGGGATGAGCAGTTCTTC. The whole variable domain, remainder taken from reference TRBV5-1 and TRBJ2-1, is KAGVTQTPRYLIKTRGQQVTLSCSPISGHRSVSWYQQTPGQGLQFLFEYFSETQRNKGNFPGRFSGRQFSNSRSEMNVSTLELGDSALYLCASSLRGNADRDEQFFGPGTRLTVL.

This chain joins TRBV21-1 and TRBJ1-1; the table's D call TRBD1 went unverified against the DNA. TRBV21-1 is reported as a pseudogene. The CDR3 runs to 15 residues. Here the CDR3 DNA reads TGTGCCAGCAGCAAATATCGACAGGGAAGCACTGAAGCTTTCTTT. Amino acids: CASSKYRQGSTEAFF.

V and J are TRBV2 and TRBJ2-5, with 16 bases fitting TRBD2. V lost 4 bases to trimming and J lost 5 bases; unmatched junction nucleotides: 10. Germline V gene lookup returns CDR1 SNHLY and CDR2 FYNNEI. The CDR3 sequence is 18 residues long. In nucleotides, the CDR3 is TGTGCCAGCAGTGGGCCTGGGACTAGCGGGGGGGCCGGGGAGACCCAGTACTTC. This translates into CASSGPGTSGGAGETQYF. Based on the CDR3 plus reference TRBV2 and TRBJ2-5, the full variable domain is EPEVTQTPSHQVTQMGQEVILRCVPISNHLYFYWYRQILGQKVEFLVSFYNNEISEKSEIFDDQFSVERPDGSNFTLKIRSTKLEDSAMYFCASSGPGTSGGAGETQYFGPGTRLLVL.

The rearrangement joins TRBV28 to TRBJ2-7; maybe TRBD2 (5 bases). The CDR3 runs to 12 residues. Trimming stripped 7 bases from V and 2 bases from J, with 9 bases between. The germline gives CDR1 MDHEN, CDR2 SYDVKM. CDR3 nucleotides: TGTGCCAGCAACGGGGTCCCCTACGAGCAGTACTTC. The encoded protein is CASNGVPYEQYF.

V usage is TRBV2 and J usage is TRBJ2-7, with 10 bases that match TRBD2. Germline CDR1 and CDR2: SNHLY and FYNNEI. The V gene end was trimmed by 4 bases and the J gene end by 1 base; junction bases not matched to a gene: 1. This CDR3 is built from 14 residues. Written as DNA, the CDR3 is TGTGCCAGCAGTGTAGCGGGGGGATCCTACGAGCAGTACTTC. As protein: CASSVAGGSYEQYF.

The chain uses TRBV5-4 and TRBJ2-5, with TRBD2 matching over 7 bases. Germline loops: CDR1 SGHNT, CDR2 YYREEE (reference sequence). Trimming at V came to 2 bases and at J to 0 bases, leaving 4 bases not matched to a gene. This CDR3 has 15 residues. This chain's CDR3 is CASSLTAGDQETQYF. CDR3 nucleotides: TGTGCCAGCAGCTTAACCGCGGGGGACCAAGAGACCCAGTACTTC.

V gene TRBV21-1 combines with J gene TRBJ2-7; the table's D call, TRBD2, was not checked against the DNA. TRBV21-1 is reported as a pseudogene. The CDR3 is 13 amino acids. CDR3 nucleotide sequence: TGTGCCAGCAGCGGGGGGTGTCCCTACGAGCAGTACTTC. This gives the protein CASSGGCPYEQYF.

The rearrangement links TRBV6-1 to TRBJ1-1, with D perhaps TRBD1 (6 bases). V shed 11 bases and J shed 5 bases, with 9 bases lying between them. The CDR3 contains 10 residues. Germline values: CDR1 MNHNS, CDR2 SASEGT. The CDR3 region has the DNA TGTGCCCTCAGGGGTACTGAAGCTTTCTTT. Protein sequence: CALRGTEAFF.